Listed below are T cell receptor beta chains from one sample, sequenced in a study of blood T cell repertoires in COVID-19. The protocol was immunoSEQ multiplex PCR, while the TCRdb copy is restricted to in-frame clones and leaves out a portion. The data contain 250,000 to 350,000 clones, approximately 90% of them singletons. The sequenced sample consisted of peripheral blood. These receptor sequences come from a woman aged 55-70 years with acute or convalescent COVID-19. CDR3s include the opening cysteine and the closing phenylalanine or tryptophan.

J | V | CDR3
TRBJ1-4 | TRBV9 | CASSVVGLEDNEKLFF
TRBJ1-3 | TRBV9 | CASSKGVSAGNTIYF
TRBJ2-1 | TRBV14 | CASSQGLAGDPWNEQFF
TRBJ1-2 | TRBV6-5 | CASINLEDRFYGYTF
TRBJ2-2 | TRBV7-9 | CASSLPNTGELFF
TRBJ1-6 | TRBV2 | CASSDEQGANNSPLHF
TRBJ1-5 | TRBV10-3 | CAISESDSRNQPQHF
TRBJ2-2 | TRBV19 | CASSIIITGELFF
TRBJ1-1 | TRBV10-3 | CAISIGQEKNTEAFF
TRBJ2-5 | TRBV5-5 | CASSKGQGFASGETQYF
TRBJ2-2 | TRBV7-2 | CASSLVRAWGRTGELFF
TRBJ2-5 | TRBV14 | CASSQESPGSFGFFGQETQYF
TRBJ1-2 | TRBV6-1 | CASSEASKGYGYTF
TRBJ2-3 | TRBV4-3 | CASSQESRGADTQYF
TRBJ2-7 | TRBV7-3 | CASSVGTSGTYEQYF
TRBJ2-2 | TRBV2 | CASSTDSPNTGELFF
TRBJ1-2 | TRBV6-2/TRBV6-3 | CASSYPPQGAMYGYTF
TRBJ2-1 | TRBV9 | CASSAMGLAPYNEQFF
TRBJ1-6 | TRBV28 | CASSPQGQGSRSPLHF
TRBJ2-1 | TRBV7-8 | CASSPWGGSSYNEQFF
TRBJ1-2 | TRBV5-1 | CASSLAPGQGGYGYTF
TRBJ1-1 | TRBV7-3 | CASSLDAGALEAFF
TRBJ1-6 | TRBV7-9 | CASSPGFLGLYSPLHF
TRBJ1-3 | TRBV3-1/TRBV3-2 | CASSHRRAGNTIYF
TRBJ2-1 | TRBV6-6 | CASRDIDEQFF
TRBJ1-1 | TRBV7-2 | CASSWDSKAEAFF
TRBJ1-2 | TRBV7-9 | CASSLGRGDYGYTF
TRBJ2-1 | TRBV4-1 | CASSQDGTSGGAGNEQFF
TRBJ1-2 | TRBV19 | CASTAIRDRVNYGYTF
TRBJ1-3 | TRBV3-1/TRBV3-2 | CASSTQSSGNTIYF
TRBJ1-2 | TRBV5-1 | CASSLAGGENGYTF
TRBJ1-5 | TRBV7-2 | CASSPPAGISNQPQHF
TRBJ1-2 | TRBV4-3 | CASSQDVGLVGGYTF